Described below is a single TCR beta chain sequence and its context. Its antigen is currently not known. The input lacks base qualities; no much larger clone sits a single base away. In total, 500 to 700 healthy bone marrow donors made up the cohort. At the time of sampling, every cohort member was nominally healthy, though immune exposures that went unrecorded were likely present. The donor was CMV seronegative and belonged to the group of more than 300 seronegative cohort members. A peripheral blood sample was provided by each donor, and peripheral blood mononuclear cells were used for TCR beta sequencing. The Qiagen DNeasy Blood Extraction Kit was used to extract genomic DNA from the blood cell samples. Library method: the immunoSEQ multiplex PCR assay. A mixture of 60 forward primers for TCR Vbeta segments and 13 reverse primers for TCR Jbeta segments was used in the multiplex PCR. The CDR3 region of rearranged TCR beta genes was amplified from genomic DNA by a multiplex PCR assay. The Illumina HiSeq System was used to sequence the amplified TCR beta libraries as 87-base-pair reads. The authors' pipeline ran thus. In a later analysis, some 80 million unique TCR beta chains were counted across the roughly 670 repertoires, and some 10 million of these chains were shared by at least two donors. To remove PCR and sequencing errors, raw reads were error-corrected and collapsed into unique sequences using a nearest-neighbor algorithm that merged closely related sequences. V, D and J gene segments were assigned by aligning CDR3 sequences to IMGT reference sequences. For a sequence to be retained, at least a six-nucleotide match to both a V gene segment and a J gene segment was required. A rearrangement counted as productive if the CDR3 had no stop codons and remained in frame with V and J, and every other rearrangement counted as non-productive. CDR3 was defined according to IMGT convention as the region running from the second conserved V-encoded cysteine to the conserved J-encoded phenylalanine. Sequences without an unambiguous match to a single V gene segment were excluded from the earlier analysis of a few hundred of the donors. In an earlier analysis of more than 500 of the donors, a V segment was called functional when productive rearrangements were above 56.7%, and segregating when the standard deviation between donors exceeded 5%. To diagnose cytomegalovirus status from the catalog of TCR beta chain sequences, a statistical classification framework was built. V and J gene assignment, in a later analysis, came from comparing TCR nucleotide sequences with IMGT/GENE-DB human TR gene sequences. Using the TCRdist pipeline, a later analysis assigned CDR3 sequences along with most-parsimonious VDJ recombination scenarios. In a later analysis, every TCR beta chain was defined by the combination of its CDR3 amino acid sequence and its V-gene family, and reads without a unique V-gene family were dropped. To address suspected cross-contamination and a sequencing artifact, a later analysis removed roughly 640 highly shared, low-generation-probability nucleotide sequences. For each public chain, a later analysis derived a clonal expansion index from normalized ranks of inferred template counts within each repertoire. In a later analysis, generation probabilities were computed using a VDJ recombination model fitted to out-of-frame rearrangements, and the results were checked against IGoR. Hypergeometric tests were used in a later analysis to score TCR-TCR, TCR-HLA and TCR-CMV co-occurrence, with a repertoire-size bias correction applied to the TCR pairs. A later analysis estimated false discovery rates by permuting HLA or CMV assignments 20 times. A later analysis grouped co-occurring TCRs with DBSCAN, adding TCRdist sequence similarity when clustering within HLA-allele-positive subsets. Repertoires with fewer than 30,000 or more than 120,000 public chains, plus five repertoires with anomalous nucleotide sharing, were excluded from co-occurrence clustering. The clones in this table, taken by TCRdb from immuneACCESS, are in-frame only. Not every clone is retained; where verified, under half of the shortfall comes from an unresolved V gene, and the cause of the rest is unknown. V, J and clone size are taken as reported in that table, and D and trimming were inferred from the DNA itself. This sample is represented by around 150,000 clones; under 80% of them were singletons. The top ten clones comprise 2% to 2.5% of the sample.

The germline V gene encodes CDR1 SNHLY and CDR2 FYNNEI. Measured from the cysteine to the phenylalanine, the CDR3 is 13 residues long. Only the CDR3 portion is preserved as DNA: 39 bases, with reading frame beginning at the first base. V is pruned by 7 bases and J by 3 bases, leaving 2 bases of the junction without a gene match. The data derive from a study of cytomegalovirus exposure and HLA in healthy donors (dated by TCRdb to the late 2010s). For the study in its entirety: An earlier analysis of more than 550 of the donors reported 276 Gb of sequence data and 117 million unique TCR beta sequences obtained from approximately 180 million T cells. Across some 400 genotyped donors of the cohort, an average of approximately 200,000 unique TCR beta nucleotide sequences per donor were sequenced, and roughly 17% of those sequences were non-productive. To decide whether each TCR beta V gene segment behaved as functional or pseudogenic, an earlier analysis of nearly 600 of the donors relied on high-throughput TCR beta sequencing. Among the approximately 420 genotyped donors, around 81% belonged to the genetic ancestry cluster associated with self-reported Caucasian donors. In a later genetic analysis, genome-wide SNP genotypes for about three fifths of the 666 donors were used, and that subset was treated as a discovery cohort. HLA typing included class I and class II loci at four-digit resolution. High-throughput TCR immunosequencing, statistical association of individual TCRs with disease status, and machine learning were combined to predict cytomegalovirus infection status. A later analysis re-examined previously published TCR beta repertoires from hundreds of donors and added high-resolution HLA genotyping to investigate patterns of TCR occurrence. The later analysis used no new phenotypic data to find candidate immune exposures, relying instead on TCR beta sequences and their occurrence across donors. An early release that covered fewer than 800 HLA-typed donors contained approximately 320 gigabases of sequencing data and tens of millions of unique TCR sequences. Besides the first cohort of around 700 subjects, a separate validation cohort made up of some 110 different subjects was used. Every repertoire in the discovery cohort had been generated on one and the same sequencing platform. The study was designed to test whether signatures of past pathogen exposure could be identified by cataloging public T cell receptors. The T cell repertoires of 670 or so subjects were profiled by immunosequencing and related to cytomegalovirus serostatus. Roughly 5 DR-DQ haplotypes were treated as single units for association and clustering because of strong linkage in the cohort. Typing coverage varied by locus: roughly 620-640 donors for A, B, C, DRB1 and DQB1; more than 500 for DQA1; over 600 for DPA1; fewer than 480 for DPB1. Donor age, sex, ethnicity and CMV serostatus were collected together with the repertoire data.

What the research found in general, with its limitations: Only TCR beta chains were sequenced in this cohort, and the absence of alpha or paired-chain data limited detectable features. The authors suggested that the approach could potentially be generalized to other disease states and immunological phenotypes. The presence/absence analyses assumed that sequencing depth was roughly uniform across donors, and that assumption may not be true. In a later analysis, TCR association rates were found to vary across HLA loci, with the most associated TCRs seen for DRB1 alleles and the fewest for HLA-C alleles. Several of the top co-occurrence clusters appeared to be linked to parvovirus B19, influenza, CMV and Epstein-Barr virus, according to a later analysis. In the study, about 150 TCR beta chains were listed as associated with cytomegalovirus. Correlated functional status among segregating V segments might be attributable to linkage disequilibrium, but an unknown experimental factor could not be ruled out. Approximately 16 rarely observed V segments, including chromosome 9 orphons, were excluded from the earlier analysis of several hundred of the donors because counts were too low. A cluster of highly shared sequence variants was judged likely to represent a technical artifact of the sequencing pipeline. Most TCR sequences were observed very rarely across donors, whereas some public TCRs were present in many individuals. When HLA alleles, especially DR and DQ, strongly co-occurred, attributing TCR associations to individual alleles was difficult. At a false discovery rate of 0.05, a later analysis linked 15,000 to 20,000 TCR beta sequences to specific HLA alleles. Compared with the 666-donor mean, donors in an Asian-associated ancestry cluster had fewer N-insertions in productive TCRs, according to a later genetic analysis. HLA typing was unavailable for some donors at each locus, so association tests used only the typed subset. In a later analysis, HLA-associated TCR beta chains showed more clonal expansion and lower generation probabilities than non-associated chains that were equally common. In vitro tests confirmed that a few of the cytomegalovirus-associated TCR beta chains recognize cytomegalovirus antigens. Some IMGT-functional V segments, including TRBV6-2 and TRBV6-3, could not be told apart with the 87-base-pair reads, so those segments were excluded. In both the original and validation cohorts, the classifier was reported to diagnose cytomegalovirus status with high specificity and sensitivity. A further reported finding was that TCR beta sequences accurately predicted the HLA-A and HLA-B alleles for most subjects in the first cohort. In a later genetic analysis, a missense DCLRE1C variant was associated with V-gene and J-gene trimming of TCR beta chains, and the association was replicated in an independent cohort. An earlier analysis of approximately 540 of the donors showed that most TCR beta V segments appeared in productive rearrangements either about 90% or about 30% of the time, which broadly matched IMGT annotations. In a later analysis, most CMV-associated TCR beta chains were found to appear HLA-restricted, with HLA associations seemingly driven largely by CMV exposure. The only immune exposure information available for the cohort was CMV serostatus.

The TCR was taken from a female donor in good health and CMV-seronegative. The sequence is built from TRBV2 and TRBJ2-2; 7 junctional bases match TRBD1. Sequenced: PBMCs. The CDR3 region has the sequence CASTTGYTGELFF. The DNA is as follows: TGTGCCAGCACGACAGGGTACACCGGGGAGCTGTTTTTT.